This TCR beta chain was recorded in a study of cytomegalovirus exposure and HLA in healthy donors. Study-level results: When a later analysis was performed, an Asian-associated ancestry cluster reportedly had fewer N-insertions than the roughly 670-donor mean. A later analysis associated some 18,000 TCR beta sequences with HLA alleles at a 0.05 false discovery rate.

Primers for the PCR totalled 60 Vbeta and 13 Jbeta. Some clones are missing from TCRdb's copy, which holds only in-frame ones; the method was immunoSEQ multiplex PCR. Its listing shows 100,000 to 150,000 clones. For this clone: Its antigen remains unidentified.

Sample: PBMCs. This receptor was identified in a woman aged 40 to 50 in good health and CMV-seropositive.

The CDR3 protein is CASSLNRGHEQYF. The CDR3 bases are TGTGCCAGCAGTTTGAACAGGGGCCACGAGCAGTACTTC. The genes are TRBV27 and TRBJ2-7, with 7 bases matching TRBD1. CDR3 length equals 13 residues. The V segment lost 3 bases and the J segment 5 bases; nucleotides outside the gene matches: 4. CDR1 MNHEY and CDR2 SMNVEV come from the germline V gene (reference sequence).